The 14 T cell receptor beta chains reported below all come from one sample, sequenced in a study of blood T cell repertoires in COVID-19. The repertoire was sequenced with immunoSEQ multiplex PCR; TCRdb's copy has only in-frame clones and lacks some. The sample has under 450,000 clones; 81% are singletons. The sample consisted of peripheral blood. Receptors were obtained from a human donor with acute or convalescent COVID-19. The donor label of this sample is uncertain.

The chain's CDR3 is CASSYRQDTGELFF. CDR3 coding DNA: TGTGCCAGCAGTTACAGACAGGACACCGGGGAGCTGTTTTTT. This chain connects TRBV6-9 to TRBJ2-2; D may be TRBD1 (6 bases). Germline CDR1 MNHGY, CDR2 SVAAGI. CDR3 size: 14 residues. V lost 3 bases, J lost 3 bases, and 8 bases lay in between.

The chain recombines TRBV19 with TRBJ1-2, with TRBD1 as a possible D gene (6 bases). CDR1 and CDR2 from the germline V gene are LNHDA and SQIVND (reference sequence). Trimming cost V 7 bases and J 7 bases, with 22 bases left between them. CDR3 length: 15 amino acids. CDR3 sequence: CASTMKGTPTVGYTF. The CDR3 DNA sequence: TGTGCCAGTACCATGAAAGGGACACCAACGGTTGGCTACACCTTC.

V and J are TRBV11-2 and TRBJ2-7; the D is unclear. Germline CDR1 reads SGHAT; CDR2 reads FQNNGV. V was pared by 5 bases and J by 5 bases, with 10 bases between. There are 12 residues in the CDR3. The DNA of the CDR3 is TGTGCCAGCAGCCTTATTGGCAACGAGCAGTACTTC. Translated: CASSLIGNEQYF.

The chain employs TRBV6-5 and TRBJ2-7; D might be TRBD2 (5 bases). CDR3 length equals 15 residues. Between the trimmed V and J ends, which lost 1 base and 4 bases, there was a span of 14 bases. Germline-derived CDR1 and CDR2 are MNHEY and SVGAGI. The CDR3 here is CASSYYPQPGYEQYF. CDR3 bases: TGTGCCAGCAGTTACTATCCTCAGCCGGGGTACGAGCAGTACTTC.

The CDR3 spells CAWTRGNIQYF. The CDR3 DNA reads as TGTGCCTGGACCAGGGGAAACATTCAGTACTTC. This chain connects TRBV30 to TRBJ2-4; D possibly corresponds to TRBD1 (6 bases). Germline CDR1 and CDR2: GTSNPN and SVGIG (reference sequence). The V and J ends lost 4 bases and 6 bases respectively, with 7 bases between them. The CDR3 extends over 11 amino acids.

The rearrangement uses TRBV2 and TRBJ1-3, with TRBD1 as a possible D gene (5 bases). The CDR3 loop spans 17 amino acids. V was shortened by 6 bases and J by 6 bases, with 24 bases between the two germline ends. From germline, CDR1 is SNHLY and CDR2 FYNNEI. This CDR3 reads CASRRLPGSRGKNTIYF. CDR3 DNA: TGTGCCAGCAGGAGGTTACCGGGTTCCCGGGGGAAAAACACCATATATTTT.

V is TRBV7-9 and J is TRBJ1-2; no definite D call. Trimming took 5 bases from V and 4 from J, leaving 23 bases between them. CDR3 length: 17 amino acids. Germline CDR1 and CDR2: SEHNR and FQNEAQ (reference sequence). CDR3 coding DNA: TGTGCCAGCAGCCCGGGATCGAAGGGAGGTATGATCTATGGCTACACCTTC. As protein: CASSPGSKGGMIYGYTF.

The V gene is TRBV25-1, the J gene TRBJ1-4; no reliable D call. This CDR3 is built from 14 residues. Trimming took off 2 bases at V and 8 bases at J, with 12 bases between the two ends. The V gene's germline CDR1 is MGHDK and CDR2 SYGVNS. The CDR3 sequence is CASSESIRGEKLFF. CDR3 nucleotides: TGTGCCAGCAGTGAAAGTATTCGAGGGGAAAAACTGTTTTTT.

The V and J genes are TRBV3-1 (or the pseudogene TRBV3-2) and TRBJ1-3, with D perhaps matching TRBD1 (5 bases). V was trimmed by 4 bases and J by 4 bases, leaving 14 bases between them. Per the germline V gene, CDR1 is LGHDT and CDR2 is YNNKEL (reference sequence). The CDR3 runs 15 residues. This CDR3 reads CASSRGGAGGNTIYF. The CDR3 bases are TGTGCCAGCAGCCGCGGGGGAGCGGGAGGAAACACCATATATTTT.

The J gene is TRBJ1-6, the V gene TRBV18; 9 nucleotides agree with TRBD1. The CDR3 is 14 amino acids. CDR1 is KGHSH and CDR2 is LQKENI in the germline V gene. V lost 4 bases, J lost 8 bases, and 3 bases stayed unmatched. Here the CDR3 reads CASSQGQGYSPLHF. The CDR3 nucleotides read TGTGCCAGCTCACAGGGACAGGGTTATTCACCCCTCCACTTT.

V and J are TRBV19 and TRBJ2-7; TRBD1 aligns across 9 bases. Germline V gene data show CDR1 as LNHDA and CDR2 as SQIVND (reference sequence). The V gene end was trimmed by 5 bases and the J gene end by 0 bases; junction bases not matched to a gene: 8. The CDR3 is made up of 16 amino acids. CDR3 in amino acids: CASSPLTDRGSYEQYF. CDR3 sequence (DNA): TGTGCCAGTAGTCCGTTGACGGACAGGGGCTCCTACGAGCAGTACTTC.

V is TRBV12-3 or TRBV12-4 and J is TRBJ1-1; TRBD1 might be the D (6 bases). CDR3 length: 13 amino acids. V was trimmed by 5 bases and J by 5 bases, leaving 12 bases between them. The CDR3 coding sequence is TGTGCCAGCAGTCCAAACAGGGTTACTGAAGCTTTCTTT. Its protein is CASSPNRVTEAFF.

The chain has TRBV5-1 and TRBJ2-3; D is unclear. Germline V gene sequence: CDR1 SGHRS, CDR2 YFSETQ. V was shortened by 4 bases and J by 14 bases, with 20 bases between the two germline ends. CDR3 length equals 13 residues. CDR3 sequence reads: CASSHDRLEDGYF. The CDR3 nucleotides are TGCGCCAGCAGCCACGATAGGCTTGAGGATGGGTATTTT.

J is TRBJ2-7 and V is TRBV6-5, with TRBD1 matching over 10 bases. Trimming at V came to 4 bases and at J to 7 bases, leaving 7 bases not matched to a gene. CDR3 size: 14 residues. Germline loops: CDR1 MNHEY, CDR2 SVGAGI. This CDR3 is CASSWDRGPSEQYF. The CDR3 nucleotides read TGTGCCAGCAGTTGGGACAGGGGCCCTAGTGAGCAGTACTTC.